This T cell receptor beta chain appears in the sequencing data of a study of response to subunit inactivated influenza vaccine. Study-level results: Few additional T cells are recruited per seasonal influenza vaccination, authors suggested.

Points on this clonotype: The antigen is unknown.

The V gene's germline CDR1 is ENHRY and CDR2 SYGVKD. The J segment lost 0 bases and the V segment lost 6 bases, leaving 8 bases of the junction unmatched. The CDR3 contains 16 residues. Via MiXCR, TCRdb re-called the RT-PCR reads, giving one row per CDR3 protein. The sample holds about 520,000 distinct CDR3 sequences, roughly 7.9% seen once. This receptor was obtained from a man aged 50 to 69 who received an inactivated influenza vaccine. The starting material was PBMCs from blood, obtained about 24 months after vaccination. The J gene is TRBJ2-1, the V gene TRBV10-3, with 7 bases that match TRBD1. The CDR3 DNA follows: TGTGCCATCAGCACCCGGGACAGATACTCCTACAATGAGCAGTTCTTC. Translating it yields CAISTRDRYSYNEQFF.